This T cell receptor (beta chain) was identified in a study of patients and donors after allogeneic stem cell transplantation. TCRdb recomputed calls from the RT-PCR reads with MiXCR, one row per CDR3 protein. The table shows hundreds of thousands of distinct CDR3 sequences, with about a sixth occurring only once. Germline CDR1 reads MNHEY; CDR2 reads SVGEGT. Trimming took 6 bases from V and 4 from J, leaving 9 bases between them. CDR3 length: 12 residues. This receptor was obtained from a human donor who was either an allogeneic HSCT recipient or a stem cell or donor lymphocyte infusion donor (not recorded which). It is not recorded whose cells these are; they may come from a transplant donor. Material for sequencing was blood, either unsorted or a sorted T cell fraction (not recorded which). The chain uses TRBV6-2 or TRBV6-3 and TRBJ2-5; D is perhaps TRBD1 (5 bases). CDR3 coding DNA: TGTGCCAGCAGCAGGGTAGGAGAGACCCAGTACTTC. It codes for CASSRVGETQYF.